This T cell receptor beta chain was identified during a study of T-cell memory formation after mild COVID-19. Study at large: Largely donor-specific sequence clusters came from a couple of donors.

Findings and limits, study-wide: CD4/CD8 balance held among clones contracting day 15 to 85, and later expanders leaned CD4+. Pre-infection memory contained some responding clones, which suggested that cross-reactive memory had joined.

Trimming removed 6 bases at V and 4 bases at J, with 14 bases between. CDR1 is MNHEY and CDR2 is SVGEGT in the germline V gene. This CDR3 is built from 14 residues. One entry per CDR3 protein results from TCRdb running MiXCR on the 5' RACE reads. The sample consists of about 160,000 distinct CDR3 sequences, 25% to 40% of them appearing once. About this clonotype: What it binds is unknown.

This clonotype was sampled from an adult woman who had mild COVID-19 (a few samples of this study predate the infection). Cell type and time point are not known. Sample: PBMCs or a T cell subset sorted from them (not recorded which). The rearrangement joins TRBV6-2 or TRBV6-3 to TRBJ2-3, with TRBD1 as a possible D gene (5 bases). CDR3 sequence: CASSPRGPPDTQYF. CDR3 bases: TGTGCCAGCAGCCCTAGGGGCCCACCAGATACGCAGTATTTT.